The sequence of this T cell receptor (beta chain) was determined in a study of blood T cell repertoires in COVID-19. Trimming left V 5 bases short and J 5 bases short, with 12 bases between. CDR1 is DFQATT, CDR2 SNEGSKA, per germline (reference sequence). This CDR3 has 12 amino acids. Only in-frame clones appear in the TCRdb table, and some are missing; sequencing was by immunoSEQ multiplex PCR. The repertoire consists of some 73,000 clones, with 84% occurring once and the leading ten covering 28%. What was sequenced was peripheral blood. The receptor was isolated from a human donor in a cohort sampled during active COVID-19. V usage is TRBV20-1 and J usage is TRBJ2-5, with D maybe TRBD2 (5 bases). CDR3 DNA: TGCAGTGCTGGTGACTACCGGGAGACCCAGTACTTC. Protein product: CSAGDYRETQYF.